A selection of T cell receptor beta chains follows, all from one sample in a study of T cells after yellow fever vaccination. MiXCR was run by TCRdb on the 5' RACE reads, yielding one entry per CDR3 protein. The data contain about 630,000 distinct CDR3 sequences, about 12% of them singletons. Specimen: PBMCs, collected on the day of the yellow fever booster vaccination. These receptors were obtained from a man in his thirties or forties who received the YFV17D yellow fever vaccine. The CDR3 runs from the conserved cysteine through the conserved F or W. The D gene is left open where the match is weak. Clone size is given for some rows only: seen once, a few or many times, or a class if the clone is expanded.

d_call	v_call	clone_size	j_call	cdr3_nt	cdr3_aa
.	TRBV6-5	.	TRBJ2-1	TGTGCCAGCAGTTACGGGGGTACAGGTCTCAATGAGCAGTTCTTC	CASSYGGTGLNEQFF
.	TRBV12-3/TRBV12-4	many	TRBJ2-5	TGTGCCAGCAGCTTCCTCGGGGAAGAGACCCAGTACTTC	CASSFLGEETQYF
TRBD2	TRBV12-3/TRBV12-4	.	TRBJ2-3	TGTGCCAGCAGTAACGGGGGGAGCACAGATACGCAGTATTTT	CASSNGGSTDTQYF
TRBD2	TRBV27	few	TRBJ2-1	TGTGCCAGCAGTTTATCAAGCGCGGGAGGGCCCTACAATGAGCAGTTCTTC	CASSLSSAGGPYNEQFF
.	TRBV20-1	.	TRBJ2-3	TGCAGTGCCCCGACTGGGGTGGGCGGGGATACGCAGTATTTT	CSAPTGVGGDTQYF
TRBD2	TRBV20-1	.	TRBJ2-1	TGCAGTGCCAGCCCCCTAGCGGGAGTTTACAATGAGCAGTTCTTC	CSASPLAGVYNEQFF
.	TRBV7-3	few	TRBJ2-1	TGTGCCAGCAGCGAAACCGGGAAACATCTCAACAATGAGCAGTTCTTC	CASSETGKHLNNEQFF
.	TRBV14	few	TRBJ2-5	TGTGCCAGCAGCCATTTAGACCGAAAGACCCAGTACTTC	CASSHLDRKTQYF
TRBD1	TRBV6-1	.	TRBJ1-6	TGTGCCAGCAGTGTGGACAGGGCAAATTCACCCCTCCACTTT	CASSVDRANSPLHF
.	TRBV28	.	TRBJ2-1	TGTGCCAGCAGTTTATACGGGGCGACCTACAATGAGCAGTTCTTC	CASSLYGATYNEQFF
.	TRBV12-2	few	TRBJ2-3	TGTGCAAGTCGCTTAGGGGACAGGGGTTTGCTTCGTTACATGGATACGCAGTATTTT	CASRLGDRGLLRYMDTQYF
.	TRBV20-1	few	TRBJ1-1	TGCAGTGCAGAGCAAATCATGAACACTGAAGCTTTCTTT	CSAEQIMNTEAFF
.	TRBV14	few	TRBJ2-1	TGTGCCAGCAGCCCTCGGGGTCGGTCTGTACTATACAATGAGCAGTTCTTC	CASSPRGRSVLYNEQFF
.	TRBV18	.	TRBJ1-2	TGTGCCAGCTCACCCCCTGGGTCTCAGTTCTATGGCTACACCTTC	CASSPPGSQFYGYTF
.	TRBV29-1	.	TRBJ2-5	TGCAGCAGTTCTACTACCCCTCAGGAGACCCAGTACTTC	CSSSTTPQETQYF
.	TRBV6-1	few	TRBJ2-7	TGTGCCAGCATCCAGCAGGCAGGGGCCCTCGAGCAGTACTTC	CASIQQAGALEQYF